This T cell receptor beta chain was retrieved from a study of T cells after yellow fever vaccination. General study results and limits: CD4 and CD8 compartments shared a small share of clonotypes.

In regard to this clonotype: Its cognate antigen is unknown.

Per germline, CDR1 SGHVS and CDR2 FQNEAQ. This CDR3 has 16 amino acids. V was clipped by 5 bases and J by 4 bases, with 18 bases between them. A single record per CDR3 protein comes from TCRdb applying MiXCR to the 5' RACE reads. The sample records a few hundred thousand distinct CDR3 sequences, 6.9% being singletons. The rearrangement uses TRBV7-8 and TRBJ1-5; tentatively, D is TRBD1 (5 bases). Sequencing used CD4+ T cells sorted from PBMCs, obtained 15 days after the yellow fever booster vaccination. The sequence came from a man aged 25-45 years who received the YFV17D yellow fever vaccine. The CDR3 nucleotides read TGTGCCAGCAGCCTAACGCCGGGGGTTGGGAATCAGCCCCAGCATTTT. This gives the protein CASSLTPGVGNQPQHF.